The 4 T cell receptor beta chains below were found in one sample sequenced in a study of vaccination effects on CD4 cells after COVID-19. Libraries were prepared by immunoSEQ multiplex PCR; TCRdb keeps only in-frame clonotypes and omits some of them. The repertoire holds approximately 29,000 clones, with about 69% as singletons. Ahead of sequencing, the ViraFEST assay grew antigen-specific CD4+ T cells using viral peptide pools. Subsequent to a culture period of about nine days, CD4+ T cells were isolated. From March to December 2020, the person had a SARS-CoV-2 infection that was confirmed by PCR. These TCRs are of unknown antigen specificity. Source: CD4+ T cells from PBMCs cultured with a peptide pool, taken before COVID-19 vaccination. These receptor sequences come from a human donor who had a prior SARS-CoV-2 infection.

The chain employs TRBV6-2 or TRBV6-3 and TRBJ2-1; 10 nucleotides match TRBD2. Germline CDR1 MNHEY, CDR2 SVGEGT. This CDR3 spans 20 amino acids. Trimming cost V 2 bases and J 4 bases; bases outside gene matches: 17. As DNA, the CDR3 is TGTGCCAGCAGTTACGGTTTGTGGTCGAGACTAGCGGGCGGATACAATGAGCAGTTCTTC. Protein product: CASSYGLWSRLAGGYNEQFF.

This clone has just one count. The chain uses TRBV20-1 and TRBJ1-1; 7 bases fit TRBD1. The V segment lost 3 bases and the J segment 4 bases; nucleotides outside the gene matches: 2. This CDR3 is 12 amino acids long. Germline CDR1 reads DFQATT; CDR2 reads SNEGSKA (reference sequence). CDR3 in amino acids: CSASDRATEAFF. Written as DNA, the CDR3 is TGCAGTGCTAGTGACAGGGCCACTGAAGCTTTCTTT.

The chain carries TRBV7-2 and TRBJ2-7; 8 bases line up with TRBD2. This CDR3 comprises 19 residues. Losses at the gene ends were 5 bases for V and 3 bases for J; bases not matched to a gene: 21. Germline CDR1 SGHTA, CDR2 FQGNSA. CDR3 sequence reads: CASSRRVTGTVTSGYEQYF. The DNA for the CDR3 is TGTGCCAGCAGCCGGAGGGTGACAGGCACGGTCACTAGCGGCTACGAGCAGTACTTC.

The V and J genes are TRBV5-1 and TRBJ1-3; D remains ambiguous. The V and J ends lost 3 bases and 0 bases respectively, with 13 bases between them. Germline CDR1 and CDR2: SGHRS and YFSETQ. The CDR3 totals 16 residues. This chain's CDR3 is CASSSGGQLSGNTIYF. The CDR3 nucleotides read TGCGCCAGCAGCTCCGGCGGGCAGCTCTCTGGAAACACCATATATTTT.